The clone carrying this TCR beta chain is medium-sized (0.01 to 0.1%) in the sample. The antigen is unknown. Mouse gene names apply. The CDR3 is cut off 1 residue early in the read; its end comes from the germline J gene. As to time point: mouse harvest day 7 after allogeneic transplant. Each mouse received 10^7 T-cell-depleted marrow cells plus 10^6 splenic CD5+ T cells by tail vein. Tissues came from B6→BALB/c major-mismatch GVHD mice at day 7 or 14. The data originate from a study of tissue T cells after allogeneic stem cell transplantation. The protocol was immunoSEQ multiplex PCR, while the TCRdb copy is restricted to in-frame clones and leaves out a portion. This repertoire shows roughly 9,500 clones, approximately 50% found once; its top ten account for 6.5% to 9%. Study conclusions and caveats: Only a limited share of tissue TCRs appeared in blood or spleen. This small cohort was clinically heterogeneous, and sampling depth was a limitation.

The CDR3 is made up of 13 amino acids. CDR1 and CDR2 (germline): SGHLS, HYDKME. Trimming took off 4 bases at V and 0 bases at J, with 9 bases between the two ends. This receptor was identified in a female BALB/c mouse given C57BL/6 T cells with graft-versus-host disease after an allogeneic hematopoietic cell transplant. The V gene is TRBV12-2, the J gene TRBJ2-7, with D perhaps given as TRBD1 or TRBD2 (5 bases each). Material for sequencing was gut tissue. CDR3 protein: CASSPGRSYEQYF. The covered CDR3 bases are TGTGCCAGCTCCCCGGGGCGCTCCTATGAACAGTAC.